Listed here is a single T cell receptor beta chain. Its cognate antigen is unknown. CDR3 and TCR beta VDJ profiling relied on a genomic DNA template. From the reads, TCRdb called clonotypes with MiXCR, one entry per CDR3 protein. The data hold 95,000 to 120,000 distinct CDR3 sequences, with 51% observed a single time. Deletions cut 0 bases from V and 9 bases from J, with 18 bases between. The CDR3 is 17 amino acids. Germline V gene lookup returns CDR1 LGHNA and CDR2 YSLEER. This specimen belongs to a study of CD8+CD57+ T cells in acquired aplastic anemia. Study observations and caveats: Approximately 27 CD8+ CDR3 sequences occurred in both the patients and the controls.

The sequenced sample was sorted CD4+, CD8+, or CD8+CD57+ T cells (not recorded which) from PBMCs. This receptor was taken from a human donor in good health, serving as a control. V gene TRBV4-3 combines with J gene TRBJ1-6; D gene unclear. The CDR3 loop reads CASSQDSEAGLVSPLHF. The CDR3 DNA reads TGCGCCAGCAGCCAAGATTCCGAGGCCGGGTTGGTTTCACCCCTCCACTTT.